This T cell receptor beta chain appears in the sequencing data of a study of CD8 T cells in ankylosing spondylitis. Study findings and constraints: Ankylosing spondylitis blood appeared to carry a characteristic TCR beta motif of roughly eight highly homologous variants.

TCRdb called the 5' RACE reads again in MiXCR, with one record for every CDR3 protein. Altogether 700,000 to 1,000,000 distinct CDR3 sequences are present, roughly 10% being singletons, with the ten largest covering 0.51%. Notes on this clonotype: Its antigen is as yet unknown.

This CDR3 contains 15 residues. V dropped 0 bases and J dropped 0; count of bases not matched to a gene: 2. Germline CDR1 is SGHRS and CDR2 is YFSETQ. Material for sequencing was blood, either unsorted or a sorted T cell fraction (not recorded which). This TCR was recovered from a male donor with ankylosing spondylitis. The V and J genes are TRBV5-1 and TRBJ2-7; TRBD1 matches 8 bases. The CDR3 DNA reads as TGCGCCAGCAGCTTGGGGGACAGGTACTCCTACGAGCAGTACTTC. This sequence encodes CASSLGDRYSYEQYF.